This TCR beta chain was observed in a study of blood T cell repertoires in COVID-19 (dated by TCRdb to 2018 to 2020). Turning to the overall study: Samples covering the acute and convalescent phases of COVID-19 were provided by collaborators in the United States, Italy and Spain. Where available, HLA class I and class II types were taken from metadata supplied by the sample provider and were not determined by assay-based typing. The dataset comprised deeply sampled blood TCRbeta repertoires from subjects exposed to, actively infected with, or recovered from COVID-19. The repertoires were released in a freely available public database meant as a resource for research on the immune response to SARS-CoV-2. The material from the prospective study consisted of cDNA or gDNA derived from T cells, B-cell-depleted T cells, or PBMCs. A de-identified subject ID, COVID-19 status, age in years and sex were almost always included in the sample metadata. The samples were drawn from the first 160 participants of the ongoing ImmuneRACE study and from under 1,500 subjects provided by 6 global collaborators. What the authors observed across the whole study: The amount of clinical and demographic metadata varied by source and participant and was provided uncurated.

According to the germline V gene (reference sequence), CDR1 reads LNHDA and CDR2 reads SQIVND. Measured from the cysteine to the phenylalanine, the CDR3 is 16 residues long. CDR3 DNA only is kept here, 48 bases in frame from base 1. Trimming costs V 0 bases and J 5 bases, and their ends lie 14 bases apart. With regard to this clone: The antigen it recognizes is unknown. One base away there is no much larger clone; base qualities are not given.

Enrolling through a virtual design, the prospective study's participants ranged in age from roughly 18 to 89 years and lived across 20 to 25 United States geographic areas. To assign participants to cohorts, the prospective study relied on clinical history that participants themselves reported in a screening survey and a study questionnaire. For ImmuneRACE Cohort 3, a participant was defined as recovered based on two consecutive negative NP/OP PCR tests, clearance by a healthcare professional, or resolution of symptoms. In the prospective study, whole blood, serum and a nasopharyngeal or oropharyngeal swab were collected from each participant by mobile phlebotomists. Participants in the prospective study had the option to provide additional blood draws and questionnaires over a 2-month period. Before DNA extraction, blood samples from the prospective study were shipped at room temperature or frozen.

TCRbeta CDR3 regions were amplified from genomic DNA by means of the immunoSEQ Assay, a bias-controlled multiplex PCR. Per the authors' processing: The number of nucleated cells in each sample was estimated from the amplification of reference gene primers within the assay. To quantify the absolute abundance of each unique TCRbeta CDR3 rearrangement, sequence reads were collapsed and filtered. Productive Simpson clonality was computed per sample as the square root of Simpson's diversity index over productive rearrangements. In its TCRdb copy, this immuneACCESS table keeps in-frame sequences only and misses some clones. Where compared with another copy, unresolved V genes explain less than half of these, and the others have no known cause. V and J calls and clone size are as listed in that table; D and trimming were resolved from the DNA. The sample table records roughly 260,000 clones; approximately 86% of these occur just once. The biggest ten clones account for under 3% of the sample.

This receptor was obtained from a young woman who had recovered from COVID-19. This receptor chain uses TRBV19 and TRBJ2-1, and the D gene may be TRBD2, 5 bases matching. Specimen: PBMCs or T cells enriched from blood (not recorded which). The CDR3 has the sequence CASSIDEGYQDNEQFF. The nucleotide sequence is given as TGTGCCAGTAGTATAGACGAGGGTTATCAGGACAATGAGCAGTTCTTC.